The 5 T cell receptor beta chains below were found in one sample sequenced in a study of CXCR3-negative and CXCR3-positive naive CD8 T cells (dated by TCRdb to about 2019). Instrument used: NextSeq 550. The Human TCR Profiling Kit (MiLaboratory) was used to prepare UMI-labeled 5' RACE TRB cDNA libraries. After reprocessing by TCRdb, each CDR3 protein sequence is one entry, and no DNA is given. This sample's table carries around 52,000 distinct CDR3 sequences. Roughly a quarter of the sample is taken by the ten largest. What was sequenced was memory CD8+ T cells from blood. The cell subset or site label corresponds to: conventional CD8+ memory T cells (TMEM), sorted as controls. The receptors were gathered from a human donor in good health. Some clones in this sample may be carry-over from other donors' samples.

This clonotype is large by frequency. V is TRBV12-3 or TRBV12-4 and J is TRBJ2-2. This CDR3 is built from 14 residues. This CDR3 is CASSLVGNTGELFF.

J is TRBJ2-7 and V is TRBV29-1; the D call from TCRdb, TRBD2, cannot be confirmed without DNA. The CDR3 has 14 amino acids. Looked up from germline, CDR1 is SQVTM and CDR2 is ANQGSEA. The CDR3 here is CSVEVAGGSYEQYF.

The chain combines TRBV28 with TRBJ2-1. The CDR3 totals 15 residues. Germline lookup yields CDR1 MDHEN and CDR2 SYDVKM. CDR3 amino acids: CASSLSGSPYNEQFF.

The chain has TRBV20-1 and TRBJ2-1; the D call from TCRdb, TRBD2, cannot be confirmed without DNA. Germline V gene sequence: CDR1 DFQATT, CDR2 SNEGSKA (reference sequence). The length of the CDR3 is 15 residues. The chain's CDR3 is CSAREDSGGYNEQFF.

V is TRBV7-2 and J is TRBJ2-7; TCRdb designates TRBD1, a call that cannot be tested without DNA. From germline, CDR1 is SGHTA and CDR2 FQGNSA. The CDR3 is made up of 12 amino acids. The CDR3 protein is CASSFPGGEQYF.